This passage covers 29 T cell receptor beta chains from one sample sequenced in a study of neurological immune-mediated disorders (dated by TCRdb to between 2018 and 2020). Library prep was done by 5' RACE. The run used an Illumina HiSeq 2500. TCRdb cleaned the public reads at Q25 with fastp, built clones with MiXCR and kept in-frame beta chains. Rows are unified per CDR3 protein, each entry keeping the most common DNA and genes. The sample table records about 95,000 distinct CDR3 sequences; around 3.3% of these occur just once. The ten largest account for about 6% of the sample. Sequencing was done on a sample of PBMCs. Source of these receptors: a woman between 18 and 30 years old with multiple sclerosis.

This clonotype was counted ten times or more. The CDR3 sequence: CSASPDNYGYTF. DNA for the CDR3: TGCAGTGCTAGTCCGGATAACTATGGCTACACCTTC. The rearrangement uses TRBV20-1 and TRBJ1-2; no clear D gene. CDR1 and CDR2 from the germline V gene are DFQATT and SNEGSKA (reference sequence). The CDR3 totals 12 residues. Trimming shortened V by 3 bases and J by 1 base, and 6 bases separated the two germline ends.

This rearrangement joins TRBV19 to TRBJ1-5, with D tentatively TRBD1 (6 bases). The CDR3 length is 15 residues. Trimming removed 3 bases from V and 3 bases from J, with 12 bases in between. The V gene's germline CDR1 is LNHDA and CDR2 SQIVND (reference sequence). CDR3 in DNA: TGTGCCAGTAGTATCGGGGGCGGACCCAATCAGCCCCAGCATTTT. Protein: CASSIGGGPNQPQHF.

This clonotype was observed at least ten times. V is TRBV20-1 and J is TRBJ1-2; D remains ambiguous. There are 14 residues in the CDR3. The ends were cut back, 3 bases at V and 4 bases at J, with 15 bases in the middle. Germline-derived CDR1 and CDR2 are DFQATT and SNEGSKA (reference sequence). CDR3 amino acids: CSARPGSEIYGYTF. Written as DNA, the CDR3 is TGCAGTGCTAGGCCGGGATCGGAGATCTATGGCTACACCTTC.

This clonotype was seen at least ten times. V usage is TRBV5-1 and J usage is TRBJ1-4; 8 bases are shared with TRBD1. J was trimmed by 2 bases and V by 5 bases; bases with no gene match: 5. Germline CDR1 and CDR2: SGHRS and YFSETQ. This CDR3 has 15 amino acids. Here the CDR3 reads CASSRRTGTNEKLFF. In DNA, the CDR3 is TGCGCCAGCAGTCGCCGGACAGGGACTAATGAAAAACTGTTTTTT.

Notes on this clonotype: Given a much more abundant clone one base away, this may be a read error. J is TRBJ2-2 and V is TRBV11-2, with D unresolved. The CDR3 runs to 12 residues. Germline V CDR1 and CDR2: SGHAT, FQNNGV. CDR3 amino acids: CDSSLGAGELFF. The CDR3 nucleotides read TGTGACAGCAGCTTAGGTGCCGGGGAGCTGTTTTTT.

This clonotype appeared a few times. This sequence joins TRBV20-1 and TRBJ1-4, with TRBD1 as a possible D gene (5 bases). Trimming removed 4 bases at V and 4 bases at J, with 13 bases between. The CDR3 covers 14 residues. Germline V gives CDR1 DFQATT, CDR2 SNEGSKA (reference sequence). CDR3 residues: CSAKPQGNNEKLFF. The CDR3 DNA reads TGCAGTGCTAAGCCCCAGGGAAATAATGAAAAACTGTTTTTT.

This clonotype was seen many times. The CDR3 coding sequence is TGCGCCAGCAGCCGCGACACTGGGGCCAACGTCCTGACTTTC. This encodes CASSRDTGANVLTF. The V and J genes are TRBV5-1 and TRBJ2-6; no clear D gene. This CDR3 is 14 amino acids long. Germline V gives CDR1 SGHRS, CDR2 YFSETQ. The V end lost 4 bases, the J end lost 2 bases, and 7 bases lay between the germline ends. Full variable domain (outside the CDR3, taken from reference TRBV5-1 and TRBJ2-6): KAGVTQTPRYLIKTRGQQVTLSCSPISGHRSVSWYQQTPGQGLQFLFEYFSETQRNKGNFPGRFSGRQFSNSRSEMNVSTLELGDSALYLCASSRDTGANVLTFGAGSRLTVL.

This chain connects TRBV19 to TRBJ2-1; tentatively, D is TRBD2 (6 bases). Germline V gene sequence: CDR1 LNHDA, CDR2 SQIVND (reference sequence). This CDR3 region has 16 residues. V lost 4 bases and J 4 bases, leaving 17 bases between the germline ends. CDR3 protein: CASSTELADGYNEQFF. CDR3 coding DNA: TGTGCCAGTAGTACGGAATTAGCGGACGGATACAATGAGCAGTTCTTC.

In its sample, this clonotype was seen many times. This chain links TRBV5-1 with TRBJ1-1; D not resolved. This CDR3 is 12 amino acids long. V was shortened by 2 bases and J by 1 base, with 3 bases between the two germline ends. CDR1 and CDR2 (germline): SGHRS, YFSETQ. In nucleotides, the CDR3 is TGCGCCAGCAGCTTCACGAACACTGAAGCTTTCTTT. Protein product: CASSFTNTEAFF.

This clonotype has a count of ten or more. The chain links TRBV20-1 to TRBJ2-3, with 7 positions matching TRBD1. The V and J ends lost 5 bases and 0 bases, in that order; junction bases with no gene match: 5. CDR1 is DFQATT, CDR2 SNEGSKA, per germline (reference sequence). CDR3 length equals 14 residues. The CDR3 sequence is CSAPWDSSTDTQYF. DNA for the CDR3: TGCAGTGCTCCTTGGGACAGTAGCACAGATACGCAGTATTTT.

This clonotype was counted many times. V is TRBV12-3 or TRBV12-4 and J is TRBJ2-7; TRBD1 might be the D (6 bases). V shed 7 bases and J shed 0 bases, with 13 bases lying between them. The CDR3 sequence is 14 residues long. The CDR3 DNA is TGTGCCAGCACCGTACGGGACACCTCCTACGAGCAGTACTTC. Amino acid sequence: CASTVRDTSYEQYF.

This clonotype has a count of ten or more. The chain joins TRBV7-9 to TRBJ1-6; D might be TRBD1 (5 bases). V was clipped by 4 bases and J by 10 bases, with 8 bases between them. The germline V gene encodes CDR1 SEHNR and CDR2 FQNEAQ (reference sequence). There are 12 residues in the CDR3. The CDR3 nucleotides read TGTGCCAGCAGCTCCCCAGGGTCACCCCTCCACTTT. This sequence encodes CASSSPGSPLHF.

This clonotype has ten or more counts. The V gene is TRBV20-1, the J gene TRBJ2-7; no clear D. Germline CDR1 is DFQATT and CDR2 is SNEGSKA (reference sequence). Trimming removed 0 bases from V and 6 bases from J, with 21 bases in between. This CDR3 contains 16 residues. CDR3 amino acids: CSARDGRGPSTAEQYF. CDR3 nucleotides: TGCAGTGCTAGAGATGGTCGTGGACCCTCGACCGCCGAGCAGTACTTC.

This clonotype was counted ten times or more. The rearrangement joins TRBV5-1 to TRBJ1-1; 12 nucleotides match TRBD1. CDR3 length: 15 residues. Germline trimming cut 4 bases from V and 3 bases from J; bases unmatched to any gene: 4. The germline gives CDR1 SGHRS, CDR2 YFSETQ. The CDR3 DNA sequence: TGCGCCAGCAGCATCGGGACAGGGGGCGACACTGAAGCTTTCTTT. Translated: CASSIGTGGDTEAFF.

This clonotype showed up many times. The chain recombines TRBV6-5 with TRBJ2-2; D call uncertain. Germline V gene sequence: CDR1 MNHEY, CDR2 SVGAGI. The CDR3 covers 15 residues. Deletions cut 8 bases from V and 0 bases from J, with 13 bases between. Here the CDR3 reads CASSLTVANTGELFF. Written as DNA, the CDR3 is TGTGCCAGCTCTTTGACGGTAGCGAACACCGGGGAGCTGTTTTTT.

CDR3 nucleotides: TGCGCCAGCAGCTTGGTTATGCGGGGCTCCTACAATGAGCAGTTCTTC. Protein: CASSLVMRGSYNEQFF. This chain connects TRBV5-1 to TRBJ2-1; perhaps TRBD2 as D (6 bases). This CDR3 contains 16 residues. V gave up 0 bases and J gave up 0 bases, with 10 bases separating them. Germline CDR1 is SGHRS and CDR2 is YFSETQ.

In this sample, this clonotype turned up many times. V usage is TRBV20-1 and J usage is TRBJ2-5; either TRBD1 or TRBD2 may fit D (5 bases each). Trimming removed 5 bases from V and 7 bases from J, with 14 bases in between. The CDR3 sequence is 12 residues long. Germline CDR1 is DFQATT and CDR2 is SNEGSKA (reference sequence). CDR3 sequence (DNA): TGCAGTGCTCGAACTGGGACCGGGACCCAGTACTTC. The encoded protein is CSARTGTGTQYF.

This clonotype was detected many times. This sequence joins TRBV20-1 and TRBJ2-4; 13 bases are a match to TRBD2. The CDR3 sequence is 19 residues long. Germline V gives CDR1 DFQATT, CDR2 SNEGSKA (reference sequence). J was trimmed by 0 bases and V by 6 bases; bases with no gene match: 14. The CDR3 nucleotides are TGCAGTGCGCCAATTCCGGGACTAGCGGGACCCTTAGCCAAAAACATTCAGTACTTC. This sequence encodes CSAPIPGLAGPLAKNIQYF.

Ten or more counts support this clonotype. The rearrangement uses TRBV5-1 and TRBJ2-1; 9 bases line up with TRBD2. The CDR3 contains 17 residues. After removal of 1 base from V and 3 bases from J, the junction contained 8 bases not matched to a gene. Germline V CDR1 and CDR2: SGHRS, YFSETQ. CDR3 nucleotides: TGCGCCAGCAGCTTGTACCCCTCGACTAGCGGCTACAATGAGCAGTTCTTC. Translation: CASSLYPSTSGYNEQFF. Complete variable domain (other parts from reference TRBV5-1 and TRBJ2-1): KAGVTQTPRYLIKTRGQQVTLSCSPISGHRSVSWYQQTPGQGLQFLFEYFSETQRNKGNFPGRFSGRQFSNSRSEMNVSTLELGDSALYLCASSLYPSTSGYNEQFFGPGTRLTVL.

This clonotype was recorded at least ten times. This chain uses TRBV5-6 with TRBJ1-1; D perhaps matches TRBD1 (5 bases). The germline CDR1 and CDR2 sequences are SGHDT and YYEEEE. The CDR3 is 17 amino acids. The V end was cut by 4 bases, the J end by 4 bases, with 23 bases between. The CDR3 DNA follows: TGTGCCAGCAGCCTGTGGTATCGGGGGGTAGTTGGCACTGAAGCTTTCTTT. It specifies CASSLWYRGVVGTEAFF. Based on the CDR3 plus reference TRBV5-6 and TRBJ1-1, the full variable domain is DAGVTQSPTHLIKTRGQQVTLRCSPKSGHDTVSWYQQALGQGPQFIFQYYEEEERQRGNFPDRFSGHQFPNYSSELNVNALLLGDSALYLCASSLWYRGVVGTEAFFGQGTRLTVV.

This clonotype was recorded at least ten times. The chain employs TRBV9 and TRBJ2-7; 14 nucleotides agree with TRBD2. Trimming cost V 2 bases and J 4 bases; bases outside gene matches: 5. Germline assignment: CDR1 SGDLS and CDR2 YYNGEE. This CDR3 comprises 16 residues. The CDR3 region has the DNA TGTGCCAGCAGCGTCGGAGGACTAGCGGGGGGTTACGAGCAGTACTTC. Protein: CASSVGGLAGGYEQYF. Together with reference TRBV9 and TRBJ2-7, the CDR3 gives the full variable domain: DSGVTQTPKHLITATGQRVTLRCSPRSGDLSVYWYQQSLDQGLQFLIQYYNGEERAKGNILERFSAQQFPDLHSELNLSSLELGDSALYFCASSVGGLAGGYEQYFGPGTRLTVT.

This clonotype appeared many times. V gene TRBV6-5 combines with J gene TRBJ2-1; 14 bases are shared with TRBD2. J gave up 4 bases and V 9 bases, and 17 bases lay outside the gene matches. The CDR3 loop spans 19 amino acids. Germline values: CDR1 MNHEY, CDR2 SVGAGI. The DNA of the CDR3 is TGTGCCAGTACCGCCGGGACTAGCGGGAGTTCCCGACCGTACAATGAGCAGTTCTTC. Residues: CASTAGTSGSSRPYNEQFF.

This clonotype was seen repeatedly, ten times or more. This chain joins TRBV4-1 and TRBJ2-7; 11 bases are shared with TRBD2. With V trimmed by 3 bases and J by 3 bases, 4 bases remained unmatched. Per the germline V gene, CDR1 is MGHRA and CDR2 is YSYEKL. The CDR3 sequence is 15 residues long. CDR3: CASSQTTSGDYEQYF. The CDR3 nucleotides read TGCGCCAGCAGCCAGACGACTAGCGGGGACTACGAGCAGTACTTC.

This clonotype was detected many times. V and J are TRBV29-1 and TRBJ2-7, with 8 positions matching TRBD2. After removal of 6 bases from V and 0 bases from J, the junction contained 1 base not matched to a gene. CDR3 size: 12 residues. The germline gives CDR1 SQVTM, CDR2 ANQGSEA. CDR3: CSVAGGSYEQYF. The DNA of the CDR3 is TGCAGCGTGGCGGGGGGCTCCTACGAGCAGTACTTC.

This clonotype was recorded many times. The rearrangement uses TRBV12-3 or TRBV12-4 and TRBJ2-1, with TRBD2 matching over 14 bases. V was pared by 6 bases and J by 6 bases, with 1 base of the junction left unmatched. The CDR3 runs 14 residues. CDR3 nucleotides: TGTGCCAGCAGGGGACTAGCGGGGGCCAATGAGCAGTTCTTC. Translating gives CASRGLAGANEQFF.

This clonotype was recorded many times. The rearrangement uses TRBV7-9 and TRBJ1-2; TRBD1 might be the D (5 bases). The CDR3 has 14 residues. CDR1 and CDR2 from the germline V gene are SEHNR and FQNEAQ (reference sequence). The V end was cut by 1 base, the J end by 3 bases, with 9 bases between. The CDR3 DNA follows: TGTGCCAGCAGCTTAGGCGGGGGGGACTATGGCTACACCTTC. This codes for CASSLGGGDYGYTF.

Many counts were recorded for this clonotype. This chain uses TRBV10-3 with TRBJ1-3; TRBD1 might be the D (5 bases). The CDR3 totals 16 residues. V was cut by 6 bases and J by 0 bases, with 15 bases left in between. Germline CDR1 reads ENHRY; CDR2 reads SYGVKD. CDR3 loop: CAISPRQTDSGNTIYF. DNA of the CDR3: TGTGCCATCAGCCCCAGACAGACCGACTCTGGAAACACCATATATTTT.

This clonotype was found many times. This sequence joins TRBV7-2 and TRBJ1-2; no clear D. The CDR3 is 14 amino acids. Germline CDR1 and CDR2: SGHTA and FQGNSA. The germline V and J ends were trimmed by 1 base and 1 base, with 7 bases remaining between them. CDR3 DNA sequence: TGTGCCAGCAGCTTAGACGAAAATAACTATGGCTACACCTTC. It encodes CASSLDENNYGYTF.

This clonotype was seen a handful of times. V usage is TRBV12-3 or TRBV12-4 and J usage is TRBJ2-7; D perhaps matches TRBD1 (6 bases). V lost 3 bases, J lost 5 bases, and 11 bases lay in between. This CDR3 has 13 residues. Here the CDR3 reads CASSFAGVHEQYF. The CDR3 DNA reads as TGTGCCAGCAGTTTTGCAGGGGTCCACGAGCAGTACTTC.